This T cell receptor (beta chain) was sequenced for a study of PD-1 blockade in classical Hodgkin lymphoma. Study-level points and caveats: Possible causes of repertoire differences, disease activity or prior therapy, remain undefined.

Time point in this sample: cycle 4 day 1 (C4D1), after less than 7 weeks of nivolumab. There was relapse after autologous stem cell transplantation in every patient, and there was variation in brentuximab vedotin exposure. The repertoire was sequenced with immunoSEQ multiplex PCR; TCRdb's copy has only in-frame clones and lacks some. This table has over 15,000 clones, 80% appearing once. Germline lookup yields CDR1 LNHDA and CDR2 SQIVND (reference sequence). Unmatched junction bases numbered 8, after V lost 5 bases and J lost 1 base. The CDR3 consists of 15 residues. This clone was counted between two and nine times. Its specificity is unknown.

The sample was peripheral blood mononuclear cells (PBMCs), taken before the fourth cycle of nivolumab. This chain joins TRBV19 and TRBJ2-7; the match to TRBD1 covers 7 bases. The TCR was taken from a human donor with classical Hodgkin lymphoma. The CDR3 loop reads CASSETTGMSYEQYF. In nucleotides, the CDR3 is TGTGCCAGTAGTGAGACGACAGGGATGTCCTACGAGCAGTACTTC.